This section outlines one T cell receptor (beta chain) sequence together with its context. These data are taken from a study of identical twins. TCRdb reprocessed the 5' RACE reads via MiXCR and lists one record per CDR3 protein. Here the sample spans roughly 250,000 distinct CDR3 sequences, approximately 7% being singletons. The germline V gene has CDR1 MNHEY and CDR2 SVGAGI. Trimming left V 4 bases short and J 0 bases short, with 13 bases between. The CDR3 is made up of 17 amino acids. All donors comprised healthy Caucasians. The same sample was also used in a study of yellow fever vaccine responses in identical twins. In that study: Twin vaccine T cell responses reportedly seemed partly convergent, partly personalized.

The TCR originated in a woman aged 18-29 years in good health. The sample taken for sequencing was memory (CD45RO+) T cells sorted from blood. The chain has TRBV6-5 and TRBJ2-6; D gene ambiguous. The CDR3 region is CASSSSLYVSGANVLTF. For the CDR3, the DNA is TGTGCCAGCAGTTCGTCCCTTTATGTCTCTGGGGCCAACGTCCTGACTTTC.